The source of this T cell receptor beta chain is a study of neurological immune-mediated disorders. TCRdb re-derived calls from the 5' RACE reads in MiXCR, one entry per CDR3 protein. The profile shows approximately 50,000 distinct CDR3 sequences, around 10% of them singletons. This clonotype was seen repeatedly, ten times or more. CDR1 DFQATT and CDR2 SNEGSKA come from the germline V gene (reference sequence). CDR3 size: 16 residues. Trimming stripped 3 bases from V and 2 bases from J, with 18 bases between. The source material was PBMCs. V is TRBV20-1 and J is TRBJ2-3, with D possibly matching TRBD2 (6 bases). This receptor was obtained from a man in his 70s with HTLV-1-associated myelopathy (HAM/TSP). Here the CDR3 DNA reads TGCAGTGCTAGTTTCTTGGTGGGAGGTTACACAGATACGCAGTATTTT. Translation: CSASFLVGGYTDTQYF.